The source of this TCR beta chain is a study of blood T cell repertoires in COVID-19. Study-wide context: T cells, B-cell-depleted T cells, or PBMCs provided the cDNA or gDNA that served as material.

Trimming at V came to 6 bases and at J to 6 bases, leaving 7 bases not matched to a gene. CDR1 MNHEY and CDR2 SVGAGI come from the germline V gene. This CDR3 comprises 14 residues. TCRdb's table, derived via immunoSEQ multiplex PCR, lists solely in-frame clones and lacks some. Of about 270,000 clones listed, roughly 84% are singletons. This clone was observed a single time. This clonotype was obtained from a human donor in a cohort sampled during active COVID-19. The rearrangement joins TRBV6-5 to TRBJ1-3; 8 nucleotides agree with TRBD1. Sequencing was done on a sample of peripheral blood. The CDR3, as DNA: TGTGCCAGCAGGAAGGGACAGGCCACAAACACCATATATTTT. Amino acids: CASRKGQATNTIYF.